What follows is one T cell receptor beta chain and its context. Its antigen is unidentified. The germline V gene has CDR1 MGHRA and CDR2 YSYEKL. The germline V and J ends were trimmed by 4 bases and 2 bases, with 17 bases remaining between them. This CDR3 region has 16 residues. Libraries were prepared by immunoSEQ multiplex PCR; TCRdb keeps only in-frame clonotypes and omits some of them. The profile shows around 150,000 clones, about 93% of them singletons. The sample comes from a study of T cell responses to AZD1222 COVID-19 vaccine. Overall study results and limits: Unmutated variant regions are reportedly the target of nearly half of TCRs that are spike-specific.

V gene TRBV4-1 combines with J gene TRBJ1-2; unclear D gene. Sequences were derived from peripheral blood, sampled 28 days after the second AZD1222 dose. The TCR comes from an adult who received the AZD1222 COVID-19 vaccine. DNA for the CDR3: TGCGCCAGCAGCCCGTTCACCCAGGAAACGAACTATGGCTACACCTTC. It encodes CASSPFTQETNYGYTF.